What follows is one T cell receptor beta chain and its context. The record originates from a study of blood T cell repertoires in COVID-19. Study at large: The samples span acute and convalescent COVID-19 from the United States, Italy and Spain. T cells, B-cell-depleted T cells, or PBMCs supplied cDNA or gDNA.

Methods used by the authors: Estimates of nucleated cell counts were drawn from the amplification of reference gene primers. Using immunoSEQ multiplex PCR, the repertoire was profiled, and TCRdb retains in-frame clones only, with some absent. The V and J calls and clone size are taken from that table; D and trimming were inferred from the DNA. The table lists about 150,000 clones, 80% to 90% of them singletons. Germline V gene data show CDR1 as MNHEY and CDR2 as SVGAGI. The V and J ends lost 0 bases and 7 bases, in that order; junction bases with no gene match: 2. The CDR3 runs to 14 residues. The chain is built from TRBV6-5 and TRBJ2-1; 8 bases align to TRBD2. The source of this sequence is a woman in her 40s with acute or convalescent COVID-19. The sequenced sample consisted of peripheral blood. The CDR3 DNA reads TGTGCCAGCAGTTACTCGACGGGAGGGAATGAGCAGTTCTTC. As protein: CASSYSTGGNEQFF.